This T cell receptor (beta chain) emerged from a study of regulatory T cells in long-lasting Graves disease. Arm-PCR with iRepertoire HTBI primers amplified the CDR3 regions for these TCR beta libraries. TCRdb fed the multiplex PCR reads into MiXCR, producing one record per CDR3 protein. This table holds around 480,000 distinct CDR3 sequences, under 20% found once. Looked up from germline, CDR1 is SGHTA and CDR2 is FQGTGA. V was trimmed by 0 bases and J by 5 bases, leaving 8 bases between them. CDR3 size: 14 residues. This clonotype was detected ten times or more. As yet, its antigen is unknown. The time point here: newly diagnosed GD, antithyroid drugs for less than 3 months. Generation of the TCR library employed RNA extracted from PBMCs. Approximately 8.6-milliliter peripheral blood samples went into EDTA tubes. General study findings and limits: Patients with persistent disease showed a bias toward TRBV28, TRBJ1-2 and TRBJ2-5.

These data are also associated with another study on T cells in Graves' hyperthyroidism and ophthalmopathy. That paper notes: No ophthalmopathy progression within 18 months constituted stable Graves' hyperthyroidism. Researchers ran a first-round RT-PCR on the TCR CDR3 using the HTBI primer set.

V and J are TRBV7-3 and TRBJ2-1; D may be TRBD2 (5 bases). The sequence was obtained from a man aged 40-50 years with Graves disease. The sequencing used peripheral blood mononuclear cells (PBMCs), collected at new diagnosis, from a patient treated with antithyroid drugs. CDR3 protein: CASSLTGRDNEQFF. The CDR3 DNA reads as TGTGCCAGCAGCTTAACGGGGAGAGACAATGAGCAGTTCTTC.